Listed here is a single T cell receptor beta chain. Its antigen is not identified. These data originate in a study of cytomegalovirus exposure and HLA in healthy donors. The study, taken as a whole, reports: Testing in vitro showed three CMV-associated chains specific for CMV antigens. Later, an analysis found that common viral pathogens appeared to be linked with several of the most significant clusters. When presence/absence was analysed, sequencing depth was taken to be roughly uniform across donors.

This CDR3 has 13 residues. V was cut by 5 bases and J by 10 bases, with 15 bases left in between. Germline CDR1 and CDR2: MNHNS and SASEGT. PCR employed 60 Vbeta and 13 Jbeta primers. Under the authors' procedure: A follow-up analysis tallied around 76 million unique TCR beta chains, roughly 11 million shared. Sequenced by immunoSEQ multiplex PCR; TCRdb stores in-frame clones only, minus some. V, J and clone size are those of that table, while D and trimming were read from the DNA. The sample has 50,000 or so clones; approximately 85% are singletons. The sequence was obtained from a boy aged 5-17 years in good health and CMV-seropositive. The genes are TRBV6-1 and TRBJ2-1; D perhaps matches TRBD2 (5 bases). Sequenced input: PBMCs. Written as DNA, the CDR3 is TGTGCCAGCAGTCTTCAGGAGGCGCGGGAGCAGTTCTTC. Translating gives CASSLQEAREQFF.